Sequencing of this T cell receptor beta chain was carried out in a study of T-cell memory formation after mild COVID-19. Whole-study results and caveats: The finding that pre-infection memory included some responding clones suggested that cross-reactive memory joined. Later expanders leaned CD4+, whereas clones that contracted between day 15 and 85 were balanced CD4/CD8.

TCRdb reanalysed the 5' RACE reads using MiXCR and keeps one entry per CDR3 protein. The sample holds 160,000 or so distinct CDR3 sequences, 31% seen once. From germline, CDR1 is DFQATT and CDR2 SNEGSKA (reference sequence). Trimming removed 1 base from V and 1 base from J, with 7 bases in between. The CDR3 is 13 amino acids. This clonotype has just a few counts. Its target is not known. The sequenced sample consisted of PBMCs or a T cell subset sorted from them (not recorded which). This clonotype originated in an adult woman who had mild COVID-19 (a few samples of this study predate the infection). Cell type and time point are not known. The chain links TRBV20-1 to TRBJ2-5; no definite D call. CDR3 loop: CSARVEVQETQYF. CDR3 in DNA: TGCAGTGCTAGAGTAGAAGTCCAAGAGACCCAGTACTTC.